These 10 T cell receptor beta chains share one sample of origin, sequenced in a study of identical twins. TCRdb fed the 5' RACE reads into MiXCR, producing one record per CDR3 protein. The sample yields hundreds of thousands of distinct CDR3 sequences, 21% seen once. These data also featured in a second study, about T cells expressing NK-cell markers.

Material for sequencing was PBMCs. Receptors originate from a woman aged 18 to 35 in good health.

V and J are TRBV6-1 and TRBJ1-2; possibly TRBD1 for D (6 bases). Trimming cost V 3 bases and J 4 bases, with 12 bases left between them. Germline V gene sequence: CDR1 MNHNS, CDR2 SASEGT. CDR3 size: 14 residues. The CDR3, as DNA: TGTGCCAGCAGTGAGAAAGGCAGGGGCTATGGCTACACCTTC. Translation gives CASSEKGRGYGYTF.

This clonotype was detected many times. The J gene is TRBJ1-5, the V gene TRBV9, with unresolved D. Trimming shortened V by 4 bases and J by 4 bases, and 12 bases separated the two germline ends. Germline V lookup: CDR1 SGDLS, CDR2 YYNGEE. CDR3 length: 14 amino acids. CDR3 loop: CASSPRGGNQPQHF. The DNA for the CDR3 is TGTGCCAGCAGCCCCCGAGGAGGGAATCAGCCCCAGCATTTT.

The genes are TRBV20-1 and TRBJ2-3; TRBD2 might be the D (6 bases). Trimming took off 6 bases at V and 4 bases at J, with 14 bases between the two ends. CDR1 DFQATT and CDR2 SNEGSKA come from the germline V gene (reference sequence). The CDR3 length is 13 residues. CDR3 in DNA: TGCAGTGCACCTCAACCGGGGGCAGATACGCAGTATTTT. Its protein product is CSAPQPGADTQYF.

This clonotype was detected a few times. This rearrangement joins TRBV6-5 to TRBJ2-7; no clear D. This CDR3 has 15 amino acids. Trimming pared 2 bases from V and 0 bases from J, leaving 11 bases between. From germline, CDR1 is MNHEY and CDR2 SVGAGI. The CDR3 spells CASSYPATSSYEQYF. DNA for the CDR3: TGTGCCAGCAGTTACCCCGCTACAAGCTCCTACGAGCAGTACTTC.

This clonotype has just a few counts. The chain couples TRBV5-1 to TRBJ2-1; D not resolved. The CDR3 is made up of 12 amino acids. With 3 bases removed from V and 6 bases from J, the gap between germline ends came to 7 bases. The germline CDR1 and CDR2 sequences are SGHRS and YFSETQ. The CDR3 DNA follows: TGCGCCAGCAGCTGGCTGGGCAATGAGCAGTTCTTC. Translating gives CASSWLGNEQFF.

This clonotype was detected a few times. The chain is built from TRBV5-1 and TRBJ2-7, with a possible D match to TRBD1 (6 bases). The CDR3 consists of 12 residues. Germline V gene sequence: CDR1 SGHRS, CDR2 YFSETQ. V was clipped by 9 bases and J by 3 bases, with 13 bases between them. This chain's CDR3 is CAKPWTDYEQYF. The CDR3 DNA sequence: TGCGCCAAGCCGTGGACAGACTACGAGCAGTACTTC.

Only a few counts were recorded for this clonotype. V and J are TRBV20-1 and TRBJ1-2; D may be TRBD1 (6 bases). This CDR3 comprises 13 residues. V was shortened by 5 bases and J by 8 bases, with 18 bases between the two germline ends. Looked up from germline, CDR1 is DFQATT and CDR2 is SNEGSKA (reference sequence). The DNA of the CDR3 is TGCAGTGCTCAGGGGAGTGGATTCAGGGGCTACACCTTC. Encoded protein: CSAQGSGFRGYTF.

This clonotype was recorded a few times. The V gene is TRBV27, the J gene TRBJ2-7; 9 nucleotides line up with TRBD2. This CDR3 region has 16 residues. CDR1 is MNHEY, CDR2 SMNVEV, per germline (reference sequence). V was clipped by 8 bases and J by 2 bases; unmatched bases: 13. CDR3 coding DNA: TGTGCCAGCCTAAAGATTCCGGGACTAGCTACCTACGAGCAGTACTTC. Translated, it gives CASLKIPGLATYEQYF.

This clonotype was seen a few times. The rearrangement joins TRBV7-9 to TRBJ1-6, with D unclear. The length of the CDR3 is 12 residues. Germline values: CDR1 SEHNR, CDR2 FQNEAQ (reference sequence). Trimming removed 1 base from V and 9 bases from J, with 4 bases in between. As DNA, the CDR3 is TGTGCCAGCAGCTTAGAGGCTTCACCCCTCCACTTT. It specifies CASSLEASPLHF.

This chain joins TRBV7-9 and TRBJ2-1; TRBD2 matches at 8 bases. The CDR3 loop spans 13 amino acids. With 0 bases clipped from V and 12 bases from J, the junction kept 4 bases outside the gene matches. Germline V gives CDR1 SEHNR, CDR2 FQNEAQ (reference sequence). The CDR3: CASSLAREDPQFF. The CDR3 DNA follows: TGTGCCAGCAGCTTAGCGCGGGAGGACCCGCAGTTCTTC.